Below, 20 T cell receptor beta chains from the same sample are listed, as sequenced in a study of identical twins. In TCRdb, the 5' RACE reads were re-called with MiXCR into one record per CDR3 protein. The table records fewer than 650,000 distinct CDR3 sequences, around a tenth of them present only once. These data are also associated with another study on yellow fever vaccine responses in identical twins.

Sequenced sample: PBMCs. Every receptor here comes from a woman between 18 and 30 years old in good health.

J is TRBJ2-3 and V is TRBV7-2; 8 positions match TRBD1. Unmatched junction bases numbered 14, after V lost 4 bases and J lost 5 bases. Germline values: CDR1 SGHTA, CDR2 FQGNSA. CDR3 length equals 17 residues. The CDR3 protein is CASSSPKGRGQVDTQYF. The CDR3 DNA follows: TGTGCCAGCAGCTCCCCCAAGGGCAGGGGGCAGGTAGATACGCAGTATTTT. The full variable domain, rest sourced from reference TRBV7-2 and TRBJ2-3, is GAGVSQSPSNKVTEKGKDVELRCDPISGHTALYWYRQSLGQGLEFLIYFQGNSAPDKSGLPSDRFSAERTGGSVSTLTIQRTQQEDSAVYLCASSSPKGRGQVDTQYFGPGTRLTVL.

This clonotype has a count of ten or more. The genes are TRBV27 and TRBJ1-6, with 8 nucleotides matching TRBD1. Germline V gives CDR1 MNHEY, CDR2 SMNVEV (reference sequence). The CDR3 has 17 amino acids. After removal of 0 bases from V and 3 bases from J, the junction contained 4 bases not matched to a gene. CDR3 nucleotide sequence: TGTGCCAGCAGTTTATCCGGACAGGGCCTCTATAATTCACCCCTCCACTTT. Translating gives CASSLSGQGLYNSPLHF.

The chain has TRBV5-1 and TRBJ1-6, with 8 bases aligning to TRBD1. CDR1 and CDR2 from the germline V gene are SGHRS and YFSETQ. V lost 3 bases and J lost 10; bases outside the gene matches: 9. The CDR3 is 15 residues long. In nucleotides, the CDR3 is TGCGCCAGCAGCTCCGGACAGGGCTCTGGATCACCCCTCCACTTT. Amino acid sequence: CASSSGQGSGSPLHF. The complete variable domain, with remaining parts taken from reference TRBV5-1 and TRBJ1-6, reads KAGVTQTPRYLIKTRGQQVTLSCSPISGHRSVSWYQQTPGQGLQFLFEYFSETQRNKGNFPGRFSGRQFSNSRSEMNVSTLELGDSALYLCASSSGQGSGSPLHFGNGTRLTVT.

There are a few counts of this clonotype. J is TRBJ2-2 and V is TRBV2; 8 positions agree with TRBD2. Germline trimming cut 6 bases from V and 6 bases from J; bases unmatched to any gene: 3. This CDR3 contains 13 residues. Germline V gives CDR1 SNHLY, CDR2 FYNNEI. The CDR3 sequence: CASRSSGAGELFF. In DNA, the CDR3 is TGTGCCAGCAGGAGTAGCGGGGCCGGGGAGCTGTTTTTT.

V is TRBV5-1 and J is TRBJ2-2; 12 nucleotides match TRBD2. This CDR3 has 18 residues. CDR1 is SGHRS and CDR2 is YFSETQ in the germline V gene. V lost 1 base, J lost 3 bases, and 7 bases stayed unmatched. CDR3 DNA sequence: TGCGCCAGCAGCTTGCTACTAGCGGGGGGCCGGGACACCGGGGAGCTGTTTTTT. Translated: CASSLLLAGGRDTGELFF.

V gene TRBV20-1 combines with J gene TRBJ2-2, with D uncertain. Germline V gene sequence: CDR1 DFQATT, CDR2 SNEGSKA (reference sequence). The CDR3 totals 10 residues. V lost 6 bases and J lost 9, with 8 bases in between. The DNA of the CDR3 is TGCAGTGCCTCCGACCGGGAGCTGTTTTTT. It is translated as CSASDRELFF.

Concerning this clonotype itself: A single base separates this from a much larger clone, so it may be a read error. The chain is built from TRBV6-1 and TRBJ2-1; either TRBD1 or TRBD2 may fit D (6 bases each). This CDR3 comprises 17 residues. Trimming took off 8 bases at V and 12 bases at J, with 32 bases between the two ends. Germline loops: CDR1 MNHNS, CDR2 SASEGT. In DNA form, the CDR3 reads TGTGCCAGCTCGCGGATTCGGGGGCTTGCTTATGACTATGGGCAGTTCTTC. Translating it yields CASSRIRGLAYDYGQFF.

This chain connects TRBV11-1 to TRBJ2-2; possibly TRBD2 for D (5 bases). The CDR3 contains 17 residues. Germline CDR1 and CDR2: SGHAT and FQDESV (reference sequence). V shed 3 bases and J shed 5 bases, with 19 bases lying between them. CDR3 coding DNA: TGTGCCAGCAGCTTGGGTATAGCGCCGTCGCGGACCGGGGAGCTGTTTTTT. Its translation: CASSLGIAPSRTGELFF.

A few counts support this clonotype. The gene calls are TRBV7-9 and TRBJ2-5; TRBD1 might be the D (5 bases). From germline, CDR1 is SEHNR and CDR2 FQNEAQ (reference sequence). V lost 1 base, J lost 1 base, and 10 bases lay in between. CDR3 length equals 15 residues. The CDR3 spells CASSLVLRGQETQYF. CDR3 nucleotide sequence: TGTGCCAGCAGCTTAGTCTTAAGGGGCCAAGAGACCCAGTACTTC.

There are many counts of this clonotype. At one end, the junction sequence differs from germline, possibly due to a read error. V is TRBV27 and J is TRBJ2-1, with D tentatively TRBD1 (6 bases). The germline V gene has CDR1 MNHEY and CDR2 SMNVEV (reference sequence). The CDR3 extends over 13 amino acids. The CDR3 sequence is CASSPTGGNEQFF. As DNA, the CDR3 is TGCGCCAGCAGCCCGACAGGTGGCAATGAGCAGTTCTTC.

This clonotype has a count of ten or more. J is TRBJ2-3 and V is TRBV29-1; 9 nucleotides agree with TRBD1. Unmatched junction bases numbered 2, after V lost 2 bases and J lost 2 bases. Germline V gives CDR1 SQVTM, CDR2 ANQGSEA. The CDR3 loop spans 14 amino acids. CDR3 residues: CSVERDRDTDTQYF. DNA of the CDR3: TGCAGCGTTGAACGGGACAGGGACACAGATACGCAGTATTTT.

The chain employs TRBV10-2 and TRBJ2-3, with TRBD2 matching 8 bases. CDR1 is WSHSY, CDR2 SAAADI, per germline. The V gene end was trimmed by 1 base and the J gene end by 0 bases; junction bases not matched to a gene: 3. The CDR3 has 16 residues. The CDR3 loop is CASSEFTSGSTDTQYF. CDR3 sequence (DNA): TGCGCCAGCAGTGAGTTCACTAGCGGTAGCACAGATACGCAGTATTTT.

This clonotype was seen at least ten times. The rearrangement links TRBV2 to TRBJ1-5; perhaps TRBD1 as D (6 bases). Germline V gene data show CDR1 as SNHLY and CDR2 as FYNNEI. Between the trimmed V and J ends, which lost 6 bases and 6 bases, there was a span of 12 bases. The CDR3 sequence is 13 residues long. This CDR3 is CASRQGTGQPQHF. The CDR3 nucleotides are TGTGCCAGCAGACAGGGAACGGGTCAGCCCCAGCATTTT.

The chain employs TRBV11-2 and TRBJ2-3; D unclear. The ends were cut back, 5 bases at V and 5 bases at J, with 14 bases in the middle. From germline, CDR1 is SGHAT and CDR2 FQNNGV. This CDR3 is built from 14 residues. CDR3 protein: CASSPYSVLDTQYF. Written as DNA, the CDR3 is TGTGCCAGCAGCCCGTACTCGGTGTTAGATACGCAGTATTTT.

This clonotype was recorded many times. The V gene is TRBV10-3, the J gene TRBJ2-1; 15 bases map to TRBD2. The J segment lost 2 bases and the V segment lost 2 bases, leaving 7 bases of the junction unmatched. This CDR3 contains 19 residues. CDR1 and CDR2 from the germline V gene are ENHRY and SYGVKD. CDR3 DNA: TGTGCCATCAGTGAGCCGGGACTAGCGGGAGGCCGAACCTACAATGAGCAGTTCTTC. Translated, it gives CAISEPGLAGGRTYNEQFF.

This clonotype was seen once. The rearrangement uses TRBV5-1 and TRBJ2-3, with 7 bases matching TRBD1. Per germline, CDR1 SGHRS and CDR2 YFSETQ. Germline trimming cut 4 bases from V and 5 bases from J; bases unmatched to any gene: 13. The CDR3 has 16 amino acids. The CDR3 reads CASSPWTGPGVDTQYF. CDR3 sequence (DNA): TGCGCCAGCAGCCCCTGGACAGGCCCCGGGGTAGATACGCAGTATTTT.

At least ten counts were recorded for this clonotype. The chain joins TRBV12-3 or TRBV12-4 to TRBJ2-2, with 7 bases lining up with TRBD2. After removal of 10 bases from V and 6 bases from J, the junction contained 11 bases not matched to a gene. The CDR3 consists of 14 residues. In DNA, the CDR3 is TGTGCCACGACGCGAGCGGGGTTTCCCGGGGAGCTGTTTTTT. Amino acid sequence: CATTRAGFPGELFF.

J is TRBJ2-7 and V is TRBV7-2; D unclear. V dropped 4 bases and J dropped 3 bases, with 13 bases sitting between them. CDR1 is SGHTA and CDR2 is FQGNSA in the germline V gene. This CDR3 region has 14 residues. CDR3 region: CASSSSTSFYEQYF. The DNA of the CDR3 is TGTGCCAGCAGCTCTTCGACTTCCTTCTACGAGCAGTACTTC.

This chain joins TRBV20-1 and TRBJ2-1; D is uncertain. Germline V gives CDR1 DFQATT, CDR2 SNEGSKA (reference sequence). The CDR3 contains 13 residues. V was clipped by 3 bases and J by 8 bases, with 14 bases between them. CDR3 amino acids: CSASDSLLYEQFF. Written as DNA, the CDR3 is TGCAGTGCTAGTGACTCCCTCCTATATGAGCAGTTCTTC.

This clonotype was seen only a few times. The CDR3 protein is CASSQDRSALYNEQFF. The CDR3 DNA is TGCGCCAGCAGCCAAGATCGTAGCGCCCTCTACAATGAGCAGTTCTTC. This sequence joins TRBV4-3 and TRBJ2-1; tentatively, D is TRBD2 (5 bases). The CDR3 runs 16 residues. Trimming removed 0 bases from V and 3 bases from J, with 12 bases in between. CDR1 and CDR2 (germline): LGHNA, YSLEER.